The T cell receptor (beta chain) under discussion was sequenced for a study of T cell repertoires in cytomegalovirus infection. Study overall: HLA-C-restricted CMV epitopes, recently identified, and well-studied HLA-B-restricted ones were used by the study. Indications of both CMV infection and matching HLA type were provided by public TCR beta signatures. Study-level findings and limits: Based on cumulative public TCR beta family frequency, carriers of CMV plus the relevant HLA were identified. The ex vivo response was dominated by HLA-C-restricted CMV-specific TCR beta clonotypes.

As to this clonotype: The antigen is not known.

TCRdb ran MiXCR on the reads and lists one entry per CDR3 protein. The sample yields hundreds of thousands of distinct CDR3 sequences, roughly 30% seen once. V lost 5 bases, J lost 6 bases, and 13 bases lay in between. The germline gives CDR1 SGHVS, CDR2 FQNEAQ. The CDR3 has 14 amino acids. The J gene is TRBJ2-2, the V gene TRBV7-8; D is undetermined. The specimen comprised cultured CD8+ T cells from PBMCs, sampled from culture after CMV antigen stimulation. The TCR originated in a human donor in good health (CMV status not recorded). Some clones in this sample may be carry-over from other donors' samples. The CDR3 nucleotides are TGTGCCAGCAGCCCCCGGACGATGGCCGGGGAGCTGTTTTTT. Translated: CASSPRTMAGELFF.